The 15 T cell receptor beta chains listed next were all sequenced from one sample in a study of T cell responses to AZD1222 COVID-19 vaccine (dated by TCRdb to the early 2020s). The time point label of this sample denotes: baseline before first vaccination. The receptor library was made with the immunoSEQ multiplex PCR assay. The source is immuneACCESS, and TCRdb retained only in-frame sequences with V and J called. Part of the clones is not carried over; for the studies checked, unresolved V genes explain less than half of this, and the remainder is unexplained. The sample includes around 120,000 clones, with about 90% observed a single time. The top ten clonotypes cover approximately 8.4% of the sample. Source: peripheral blood, taken on day 0 of AZD1222 vaccination. These receptors came from an adult in good health.

The genes are TRBV13 and TRBJ2-7; the D gene is possibly TRBD1 (5 bases). This CDR3 has 11 amino acids. Trimming cost V 6 bases and J 8 bases, with 11 bases left between them. CDR1 and CDR2 from the germline V gene are PRHDT and FYEKMQ (reference sequence). Written as DNA, the CDR3 is TGTGCCAGCAGTTCTGACAGCAAGCAGTACTTC. This translates into CASSSDSKQYF.

This sequence joins TRBV9 and TRBJ1-6; 9 bases are a match to TRBD1. V lost 3 bases to trimming and J lost 0 bases; unmatched junction nucleotides: 7. Germline CDR1 and CDR2: SGDLS and YYNGEE. This CDR3 is built from 18 residues. Here the CDR3 reads CASSAGQGISSYNSPLHF. CDR3 in DNA: TGTGCCAGCAGCGCGGGACAGGGTATATCCTCCTATAATTCACCCCTCCACTTT.

This sequence joins TRBV19 and TRBJ1-1, with 8 bases aligning to TRBD1. This CDR3 contains 13 residues. CDR1 LNHDA and CDR2 SQIVND come from the germline V gene (reference sequence). Unmatched junction bases numbered 4, after V lost 6 bases and J lost 4 bases. DNA of the CDR3: TGTGCCAGTAGCCGACAGGGGATCACTGAAGCTTTCTTT. Protein sequence: CASSRQGITEAFF.

The V call is TRBV19, the J call TRBJ1-2; 10 positions match TRBD1. The CDR3 contains 15 residues. J was trimmed by 4 bases and V by 5 bases; bases with no gene match: 7. Germline V lookup: CDR1 LNHDA, CDR2 SQIVND (reference sequence). CDR3 amino acids: CASSSLGQGSYGYTF. The CDR3 region has the DNA TGTGCCAGTAGTTCTCTGGGACAGGGGAGCTATGGCTACACCTTC.

The chain has TRBV15 and TRBJ1-2; a weak D match, TRBD1 (6 bases). Trimming removed 2 bases from V and 4 bases from J, with 11 bases in between. Looked up from germline, CDR1 is LNHNV and CDR2 is YYDKDF (reference sequence). This CDR3 is built from 14 residues. CDR3 bases: TGTGCCACCAGCAGACGCGGACAGCCCTATGGCTACACCTTC. This sequence encodes CATSRRGQPYGYTF.

The J gene is TRBJ1-2, the V gene TRBV20-1; no clear D. This CDR3 region has 14 residues. With 3 bases removed from V and 2 bases from J, the gap between germline ends came to 13 bases. CDR1 is DFQATT, CDR2 SNEGSKA, per germline (reference sequence). CDR3 sequence reads: CSASEPEVNYGYTF. CDR3 DNA sequence: TGCAGTGCTAGTGAGCCAGAGGTGAACTATGGCTACACCTTC.

This chain connects TRBV30 to TRBJ2-1; tentatively, D is TRBD1 (6 bases). The V end lost 0 bases, the J end lost 10 bases, and 19 bases lay between the germline ends. The CDR3 consists of 15 residues. Germline CDR1 is GTSNPN and CDR2 is SVGIG (reference sequence). The CDR3 is CAWSVFWGQESEQFF. CDR3 coding DNA: TGTGCCTGGAGTGTATTCTGGGGGCAAGAGTCGGAGCAGTTCTTC. The variable domain in full, with the rest retrieved from reference TRBV30 and TRBJ2-1, is SQTIHQWPATLVQPVGSPLSLECTVEGTSNPNLYWYRQAAGRGLQLLFYSVGIGQISSEVPQNLSASRPQDRQFILSSKKLLLSDSGFYLCAWSVFWGQESEQFFGPGTRLTVL.

This clone was detected only once. The chain is built from TRBV11-2 and TRBJ1-2; no reliable D call. Trimming took off 8 bases at V and 1 base at J, with 17 bases between the two ends. CDR1 and CDR2 from the germline V gene are SGHAT and FQNNGV. This CDR3 spans 15 amino acids. CDR3 protein: CASLPVKGLNYGYTF. CDR3 coding DNA: TGTGCCAGCCTCCCGGTTAAGGGCCTTAACTATGGCTACACCTTC.

There are a few counts of this clone. The chain is built from TRBV27 and TRBJ1-6, with 10 bases identical to TRBD1. This CDR3 is 14 amino acids long. The germline V gene encodes CDR1 MNHEY and CDR2 SMNVEV (reference sequence). V trimming: 8 bases; J trimming: 9 bases; junction bases outside the gene matches: 7. The CDR3 spells CASGRDRGSSPLHF. The CDR3 DNA sequence: TGTGCCAGCGGCCGGGACAGGGGCTCTTCACCCCTCCACTTT.

The V and J genes are TRBV19 and TRBJ2-3; no firm D call. CDR1 is LNHDA, CDR2 SQIVND, per germline (reference sequence). The CDR3 covers 13 residues. Between the trimmed V and J ends, which lost 2 bases and 6 bases, there was a span of 9 bases. This CDR3 is CASSILLRDTQYF. The CDR3 DNA reads as TGTGCCAGTAGTATACTCCTTAGGGATACGCAGTATTTT.

The chain combines TRBV2 with TRBJ1-2, with 7 bases that match TRBD1. Unmatched junction bases numbered 6, after V lost 6 bases and J lost 8 bases. The germline V gene has CDR1 SNHLY and CDR2 FYNNEI. The CDR3 is 12 amino acids. CDR3 coding DNA: TGTGCCAGCAGATACACAGGGGAAGGCTACACCTTC. It encodes CASRYTGEGYTF.

The CDR3 bases are TGTGCCAGCAGCCCGACTAGCGGGAGAAAAAATGAGCAGTTCTTC. Translated: CASSPTSGRKNEQFF. This chain connects TRBV7-8 to TRBJ2-1; 12 nucleotides match TRBD2. Per the germline V gene, CDR1 is SGHVS and CDR2 is FQNEAQ. This CDR3 is built from 15 residues. The trim removed 5 bases at V and 7 bases at J, leaving 6 bases unmatched.

The chain employs TRBV12-3 or TRBV12-4 and TRBJ2-7; D unresolved. The CDR3 runs to 11 residues. V shed 6 bases and J shed 5 bases, with 8 bases lying between them. The CDR3 reads CASSLTHEQYF. CDR3 nucleotides: TGTGCCAGCAGCCTTACCCACGAGCAGTACTTC.

This clone was recorded at least ten times. V and J are TRBV19 and TRBJ2-7; D possibly corresponds to TRBD1 (9 bases). V lost 1 base and J lost 1, with 14 bases in between. Looked up from germline, CDR1 is LNHDA and CDR2 is SQIVND (reference sequence). CDR3 length: 16 amino acids. The CDR3 nucleotides are TGTGCCAGTAGTATAGTAGCGGGACAGGGATCCTACGAGCAGTACTTC. Its translation is CASSIVAGQGSYEQYF.

J is TRBJ1-3 and V is TRBV11-2; tentatively, D is TRBD1 (6 bases). Germline lookup yields CDR1 SGHAT and CDR2 FQNNGV. The CDR3 totals 17 residues. Trimming removed 5 bases from V and 2 bases from J, with 19 bases in between. CDR3 amino acids: CASSRGLRGRTGNTIYF. In DNA form, the CDR3 reads TGTGCCAGCAGCCGGGGGCTAAGGGGTCGCACTGGAAACACCATATATTTT.